One sample yielded the 23 T cell receptor beta chains listed below, sequenced in a study of OX40 agonist ivuxolimab in advanced cancers. Data came from immunoSEQ multiplex PCR; TCRdb stores just in-frame clones and leaves some out. The table lists tens of thousands of clones, under 90% of them singletons. Material: CD4+ or CD8+ T cells sorted from blood, obtained in a trial of the OX40 agonist ivuxolimab. The receptors here all came from an adult with an advanced solid tumor such as melanoma, head and neck, liver or kidney cancer.

DNA of the CDR3: TGTGCCTCTGGAGGGTACGAGCAGTTCTTC. Its protein is CASGGYEQFF. The chain recombines TRBV6-1 with TRBJ2-1; TRBD2 might be the D (6 bases). Looked up from germline, CDR1 is MNHNS and CDR2 is SASEGT. With 11 bases removed from V and 10 bases from J, the gap between germline ends came to 12 bases. This CDR3 spans 10 amino acids.

The chain carries TRBV2 and TRBJ2-3; 10 nucleotides line up with TRBD2. Germline trimming cut 10 bases from V and 0 bases from J; bases unmatched to any gene: 16. The V gene's germline CDR1 is SNHLY and CDR2 FYNNEI. CDR3 length: 18 residues. The CDR3: CAINGLAAPLHSTDTQYF. CDR3 sequence (DNA): TGTGCCATTAATGGACTAGCGGCCCCCCTTCATAGCACAGATACGCAGTATTTT.

The sample holds a few counts of this clone. This sequence joins TRBV2 and TRBJ1-1; no clear D gene. This CDR3 has 11 residues. The ends were cut back, 9 bases at V and 5 bases at J, with 10 bases in the middle. Germline V gene data show CDR1 as SNHLY and CDR2 as FYNNEI. CDR3 sequence: CASEGDTEAFF. The CDR3 DNA reads TGTGCCAGTGAGGGAGATACTGAAGCTTTCTTT.

The chain employs TRBV15 and TRBJ2-6; TRBD2 matches at 7 bases. The CDR3 spans 15 residues. The germline gives CDR1 LNHNV, CDR2 YYDKDF (reference sequence). J was trimmed by 9 bases and V by 0 bases; bases with no gene match: 5. The CDR3 DNA is TGTGCCACCAGCAGAGATAGGGAGGGAGGCAACGTCCTGACTTTC. Translating gives CATSRDREGGNVLTF. The entire variable domain, with the rest obtained from reference TRBV15 and TRBJ2-6, is as follows: DAMVIQNPRYQVTQFGKPVTLSCSQTLNHNVMYWYQQKSSQAPKLLFHYYDKDFNNEADTPDNFQSRRPNTSFCFLDIRSPGLGDTAMYLCATSRDREGGNVLTFGAGSRLTVL.

The CDR3 DNA sequence: TGTGCCAGCAGCTCCCCGGGGGGGGGCTACGAGCAGTACTTC. Its protein is CASSSPGGGYEQYF. The V and J genes are TRBV5-4 and TRBJ2-7; 8 positions agree with TRBD2. CDR1 and CDR2 from the germline V gene are SGHNT and YYREEE (reference sequence). Trimming removed 3 bases from V and 3 bases from J; junction bases left unmatched: 5. The length of the CDR3 is 14 residues.

The V call is TRBV7-2, the J call TRBJ2-7; no reliable D call. CDR3 size: 13 residues. Trimming took 5 bases from V and 2 from J, leaving 10 bases between them. Germline CDR1 SGHTA, CDR2 FQGNSA. The CDR3: CASSIFGAYEQYF. The CDR3 coding sequence is TGTGCCAGCAGCATCTTTGGCGCCTACGAGCAGTACTTC.

V usage is TRBV14 and J usage is TRBJ1-1, with D maybe TRBD1 (6 bases). Germline lookup yields CDR1 SGHDN and CDR2 FVKESK. The CDR3 sequence is 16 residues long. With 3 bases removed from V and 4 bases from J, the gap between germline ends came to 18 bases. This chain's CDR3 is CASSQNLGGPLTEAFF. CDR3 sequence (DNA): TGTGCCAGCAGCCAGAATCTGGGGGGCCCTCTCACTGAAGCTTTCTTT. The full variable domain, its missing parts supplied by reference TRBV14 and TRBJ1-1, is EAGVTQFPSHSVIEKGQTVTLRCDPISGHDNLYWYRRVMGKEIKFLLHFVKESKQDESGMPNNRFLAERTGGTYSTLKVQPAELEDSGVYFCASSQNLGGPLTEAFFGQGTRLTVV.

The V call is TRBV2, the J call TRBJ2-1, with D possibly matching TRBD1 (6 bases). The CDR3 has 11 residues. The germline CDR1 and CDR2 sequences are SNHLY and FYNNEI. The germline V and J ends were trimmed by 7 bases and 7 bases, with 8 bases remaining between them. The CDR3 DNA reads TGTGCCAGCATCCAGGGGAATGAGCAGTTCTTC. Translation gives CASIQGNEQFF.

V is TRBV6-1 and J is TRBJ1-3; D gene uncertain. The CDR3 consists of 13 residues. V lost 0 bases and J lost 2, with 2 bases in between. Germline loops: CDR1 MNHNS, CDR2 SASEGT. This CDR3 reads CASSEATGNTIYF. The CDR3 bases are TGTGCCAGCAGTGAAGCCACTGGAAACACCATATATTTT.

The chain uses TRBV7-9 and TRBJ2-5; 8 bases agree with TRBD2. Trimming cost V 4 bases and J 1 base; bases outside gene matches: 8. Germline CDR1 is SEHNR and CDR2 is FQNEAQ (reference sequence). The CDR3 has 16 amino acids. CDR3 in amino acids: CASSSLLADTQETQYF. In nucleotides, the CDR3 is TGTGCCAGCAGCTCCCTACTAGCGGATACCCAAGAGACCCAGTACTTC.

V usage is TRBV11-2 and J usage is TRBJ1-2, with D possibly TRBD1 on 5 matching bases. Germline CDR1 is SGHAT and CDR2 is FQNNGV. The CDR3 covers 14 residues. The V gene lost 3 bases and the J gene lost 4 bases, with 12 bases spanning the gap. For the CDR3, the DNA is TGTGCCAGCAGCTTCTCTGGGGGAGTCTATGGCTACACCTTC. This gives the protein CASSFSGGVYGYTF.

This chain joins TRBV11-2 and TRBJ2-5; 10 bases match TRBD2. The V segment lost 5 bases and the J segment 0 bases; nucleotides outside the gene matches: 6. CDR3 length equals 16 residues. Germline V gene lookup returns CDR1 SGHAT and CDR2 FQNNGV. The CDR3 sequence is CASSGPLAGYQETQYF. Written as DNA, the CDR3 is TGTGCCAGCAGCGGCCCACTAGCGGGGTACCAAGAGACCCAGTACTTC.

The chain recombines TRBV4-1 with TRBJ2-3; 10 positions match TRBD2. CDR1 and CDR2 from the germline V gene are MGHRA and YSYEKL. This CDR3 is 16 amino acids long. With V trimmed by 2 bases and J by 1 base, 3 bases remained unmatched. The CDR3 nucleotides are TGCGCCAGCAGCCAATGGACTAGCGGCGGCACAGATACGCAGTATTTT. Translated: CASSQWTSGGTDTQYF.

This clone has only a few counts. The genes are TRBV14 and TRBJ2-7, with unresolved D. The CDR3 has 12 residues. Germline CDR1 and CDR2: SGHDN and FVKESK. V was trimmed by 3 bases and J by 0 bases, leaving 3 bases between them. The CDR3 nucleotides read TGTGCCAGCAGCCAGCCCTCCTACGAGCAGTACTTC. Translation: CASSQPSYEQYF. Complete variable domain (other parts from reference TRBV14 and TRBJ2-7): EAGVTQFPSHSVIEKGQTVTLRCDPISGHDNLYWYRRVMGKEIKFLLHFVKESKQDESGMPNNRFLAERTGGTYSTLKVQPAELEDSGVYFCASSQPSYEQYFGPGTRLTVT.

The rearrangement links TRBV4-1 to TRBJ1-1; a weak D match, TRBD1 (5 bases). V dropped 1 base and J dropped 6 bases, with 6 bases sitting between them. Germline-derived CDR1 and CDR2 are MGHRA and YSYEKL. The CDR3 has 12 amino acids. Here the CDR3 DNA reads TGCGCCAGCAGCCAAGTGGGGGCTGAAGCTTTCTTT. Translation gives CASSQVGAEAFF.

The chain uses TRBV4-1 and TRBJ2-2; 8 bases are shared with TRBD2. J lost 6 bases, V lost 3 bases, and 9 bases had no gene match. The CDR3 is 16 amino acids. The V gene's germline CDR1 is MGHRA and CDR2 YSYEKL. In DNA form, the CDR3 reads TGCGCCAGCAGCCAGGCCGCCGGGGGGGTTGCCGGGGAGCTGTTTTTT. Encoded protein: CASSQAAGGVAGELFF.

The CDR3 sequence: CATRSYWEQYF. The CDR3 nucleotides are TGTGCCACCCGCAGCTATTGGGAGCAGTACTTC. The V and J genes are TRBV28 and TRBJ2-7, with D unresolved. The germline CDR1 and CDR2 sequences are MDHEN and SYDVKM. Trimming cost V 10 bases and J 7 bases, with 14 bases left between them. The CDR3 extends over 11 amino acids.

The V gene is TRBV25-1, the J gene TRBJ1-2; D not certain. Trimming removed 1 base from V and 3 bases from J, with 6 bases in between. This CDR3 region has 13 residues. Germline V gene sequence: CDR1 MGHDK, CDR2 SYGVNS. CDR3 region: CASSELRDYGYTF. CDR3 in DNA: TGTGCCAGCAGTGAATTAAGGGACTATGGCTACACCTTC.

V gene TRBV4-2 combines with J gene TRBJ2-1; 10 nucleotides match TRBD2. Germline V gene data show CDR1 as LGHNA and CDR2 as YNFKEQ. Trimming took 2 bases from V and 4 from J; bases not matched to a gene: 11. This CDR3 contains 18 residues. CDR3 loop: CASSQLGTLAGEYNEQFF. The CDR3 DNA reads as TGTGCCAGCAGCCAATTAGGGACCCTAGCGGGAGAATACAATGAGCAGTTCTTC.

The chain employs TRBV28 and TRBJ2-7, with 7 bases that match TRBD1. Trimming removed 3 bases from V and 2 bases from J; junction bases left unmatched: 7. The CDR3 consists of 15 residues. Germline loops: CDR1 MDHEN, CDR2 SYDVKM. CDR3: CASSFRGNVPYEQYF. CDR3 nucleotide sequence: TGTGCCAGCAGTTTCAGGGGGAATGTACCCTACGAGCAGTACTTC. The complete variable domain, with remaining parts taken from reference TRBV28 and TRBJ2-7, reads DVKVTQSSRYLVKRTGEKVFLECVQDMDHENMFWYRQDPGLGLRLIYFSYDVKMKEKGDIPEGYSVSREKKERFSLILESASTNQTSMYLCASSFRGNVPYEQYFGPGTRLTVT.

The rearrangement links TRBV7-2 to TRBJ1-2, with a tentative D call TRBD1 (6 bases). Trimming removed 4 bases at V and 6 bases at J, with 18 bases between. Germline CDR1 SGHTA, CDR2 FQGNSA. This CDR3 has 15 amino acids. The CDR3 is CASSSSGGGPNGYTF. The CDR3 nucleotides read TGTGCCAGCAGCTCAAGCGGAGGGGGTCCTAATGGCTACACCTTC.

The J gene is TRBJ2-5, the V gene TRBV6-1, with 8 bases that match TRBD2. Trimming removed 6 bases from V and 2 bases from J; junction bases left unmatched: 8. Per the germline V gene, CDR1 is MNHNS and CDR2 is SASEGT. The CDR3 contains 15 residues. CDR3 loop: CASSPDRGGQETQYF. In nucleotides, the CDR3 is TGTGCCAGCAGCCCCGACCGGGGGGGTCAAGAGACCCAGTACTTC.

This chain connects TRBV7-2 to TRBJ1-1, with D tentatively TRBD1 (6 bases). Trimming removed 5 bases at V and 1 base at J, with 14 bases between. The CDR3 is 15 amino acids. Germline V lookup: CDR1 SGHTA, CDR2 FQGNSA. In DNA, the CDR3 is TGTGCCAGCAGCGACAGACAGGACCCGAACACTGAAGCTTTCTTT. Translated: CASSDRQDPNTEAFF. Using reference TRBV7-2 and TRBJ1-1 for the parts outside the CDR3, the full variable domain is GAGVSQSPSNKVTEKGKDVELRCDPISGHTALYWYRQSLGQGLEFLIYFQGNSAPDKSGLPSDRFSAERTGGSVSTLTIQRTQQEDSAVYLCASSDRQDPNTEAFFGQGTRLTVV.